This is a list of T cell receptor beta chains from one sample in a study of CD8+CD57+ T cells in acquired aplastic anemia. In TCRdb, the reads were re-called with MiXCR into one record per CDR3 protein. The sample lists over 250,000 distinct CDR3 sequences; about three fifths were seen once. The sequenced sample was sorted CD4+, CD8+, or CD8+CD57+ T cells (not recorded which) from PBMCs. The receptors were sampled from a human donor with aplastic anemia. CDR3s include the opening cysteine and the closing phenylalanine or tryptophan. A D gene is named only where the DNA matches it firmly. Clone size is stated in some rows and not others, as once, few, many or a class when expanded.

TRBV2	TRBJ2-3	.	TRBD1	CASSEDGTGAFAAQYF	TGTGCCAGCAGTGAAGATGGGACAGGGGCCTTTGCAGCGCAGTATTTT
TRBV7-9	TRBJ2-3	.	TRBD2	CASSLMGLAGGPSNTDTQYF	TGTGCCAGCAGCTTAATGGGACTAGCGGGAGGGCCTTCCAACACAGATACGCAGTATTTT
TRBV14	TRBJ1-4	.	.	CASSHQQGFANEKLFF	TGTGCCAGCAGCCATCAACAGGGATTCGCTAATGAAAAACTGTTTTTT
TRBV7-2	TRBJ2-2	.	.	CASTLHSPNTGELFF	TGTGCCAGCACCCTTCATTCACCGAACACCGGGGAGCTGTTTTTT
TRBV20-1	TRBJ2-7	.	TRBD2	CSARDWMSGGVDEQYF	TGCAGTGCTAGAGATTGGATGAGCGGGGGGGTTGACGAGCAGTACTTC
TRBV29-1	TRBJ2-7	.	.	CSVGQGSYEQHF	.
TRBV24-1	TRBJ1-1	.	.	CATSGQPNTEAFF	TGTGCCACCAGTGGACAGCCGAACACTGAAGCTTTCTTT
TRBV29-1	TRBJ2-5	.	.	CSVRRGSLQGTQYF	TGCAGCGTCCGACGGGGGTCCTTGCAAGGGACCCAGTACTTC
TRBV15	TRBJ2-2	once	.	CATSRDLGGNTGELFF	TGTGCCACCAGCAGAGATCTTGGAGGGAACACCGGGGAGCTGTTTTTT
TRBV19	TRBJ1-1	.	.	CAAKTPYLEAFF	TGTGCCGCCAAGACGCCCTACCTTGAAGCTTTCTTT
TRBV7-9	TRBJ1-2	.	.	CASSPNGHFYGYTF	TGTGCCAGCAGCCCGAACGGACATTTCTACGGCTACACCTTC
TRBV27	TRBJ1-2	many	.	CASSLKVNYGYTF	TGTGCCAGCAGTTTAAAGGTTAACTATGGCTACACCTTC
TRBV24-1	TRBJ2-1	.	.	CATSDTLVVGGGQFF	TGTGCCACCAGTGACACCCTGGTCGTTGGGGGTGGGCAGTTCTTC
TRBV19	TRBJ1-5	.	TRBD1	CASSPGQAEGETQHF	TGTGCCAGTAGTCCGGGACAGGCGGAGGGAGAGACCCAGCATTTT
TRBV20-1	TRBJ2-7	.	.	CSAEKTGEQYF	TGCAGTGCCGAGAAAACGGGCGAGCAGTACTTC
TRBV19	TRBJ2-2	many	TRBD1	CASSAQMTGPNTGELFF	TGTGCCAGTAGTGCCCAGATGACAGGGCCGAACACCGGGGAGCTGTTTTTT
TRBV29-1	TRBJ2-5	few	.	CSALTSGETQYF	TGCAGCGCCCTGACTAGTGGAGAGACCCAGTACTTC
TRBV19	TRBJ1-2	.	.	CASSKTNYGYTF	TGTGCCAGTAGTAAGACTAACTATGGCTACACCTTC
TRBV7-9	TRBJ2-5	.	.	CASSDPRDRQETQYF	TGTGCCAGCAGCGATCCGCGGGACCGGCAAGAGACCCAGTACTTC
TRBV7-3	TRBJ2-6	.	.	CASSRSRARASAGANVLTF	TGTGCCAGCAGCCGATCCCGAGCCAGGGCCTCTGCTGGGGCCAACGTCCTGACTTTC
TRBV6-6	TRBJ2-2	many	.	CASSYGQGNTGELFF	TGTGCCAGCAGTTACGGGCAGGGGAACACCGGGGAGCTGTTTTTT
TRBV7-9	TRBJ2-1	.	.	CASYPGVGLSSEQFF	TGTGCCAGCTATCCAGGGGTAGGGTTGTCTAGTGAGCAGTTCTTC
TRBV9	TRBJ1-6	.	.	CASSGTSRRGGTDSPLHF	TGTGCCAGCAGTGGAACTAGCAGGAGGGGGGGTACGGACTCACCCCTCCACTTT
TRBV9	TRBJ2-7	.	.	CASSPLTERAGSSKEDEQYF	TGTGCCAGCAGCCCACTAACCGAACGGGCCGGGAGTTCTAAGGAGGACGAGCAGTACTTC
TRBV7-2	TRBJ2-7	.	TRBD1	CASSFPGQGSYEQYF	TGTGCCAGCAGTTTTCCGGGACAGGGGTCCTACGAGCAGTACTTC
TRBV4-2	TRBJ1-2	few	TRBD1	CASSWGQEGGYTF	TGTGCCAGCAGCTGGGGACAGGAGGGGGGCTACACCTTC
TRBV6-5	TRBJ1-2	many	.	CASKGVYGYTF	TGTGCCAGCAAGGGGGTGTATGGCTACACCTTC
TRBV10-1	TRBJ2-2	.	.	CASSDILVWGTGELFF	TGCGCCAGCAGTGATATACTAGTATGGGGCACCGGGGAGCTGTTTTTT